The 10 T cell receptor beta chains listed next were all sequenced from one sample in a study of blood T cells in healthy people across ages. A J-beta primer mix and a sample-barcoded 5' primer were used in a second PCR of roughly 7 to 12 cycles. Using its own MiXCR run on the 5' RACE reads, TCRdb lists one record per CDR3 protein. The data contain about 810,000 distinct CDR3 sequences, under 40% of them singletons. The sequenced material came from blood. Source of these receptors: a man aged 18 to 35 in good health.

Only one count was recorded for this clonotype. The rearrangement links TRBV5-1 to TRBJ1-2; TRBD1 is a possible D gene (6 bases). This CDR3 has 13 amino acids. The germline V and J ends were trimmed by 4 bases and 4 bases, with 11 bases remaining between them. Germline V gene lookup returns CDR1 SGHRS and CDR2 YFSETQ. CDR3 sequence: CASSRRGFYGYTF. As DNA, the CDR3 is TGCGCCAGCAGCCGCAGGGGCTTCTATGGCTACACCTTC.

V and J are TRBV20-1 and TRBJ2-3, with D perhaps being TRBD1 or TRBD2 (5 bases each). There are 13 residues in the CDR3. V was shortened by 7 bases and J by 3 bases, with 14 bases between the two germline ends. Germline V CDR1 and CDR2: DFQATT, SNEGSKA (reference sequence). The DNA for the CDR3 is TGCAGTGGTCTTACGGGGCTGACAGATACGCAGTATTTT. Translating gives CSGLTGLTDTQYF.

This clonotype was seen only once. This chain connects TRBV20-1 to TRBJ2-1; a possible D gene is TRBD1 (7 bases). Germline assignment: CDR1 DFQATT and CDR2 SNEGSKA (reference sequence). The V gene lost 1 base and the J gene lost 8 bases, with 15 bases spanning the gap. The CDR3 runs 14 residues. As DNA, the CDR3 is TGCAGTGCTAGAGTGCCGGGAGACAGGGATGAGCAGTTCTTC. The encoded protein is CSARVPGDRDEQFF.

There are a few counts of this clonotype. The rearrangement uses TRBV10-3 and TRBJ2-1, with 7 nucleotides matching TRBD1. CDR1 is ENHRY and CDR2 is SYGVKD in the germline V gene. J was trimmed by 3 bases and V by 10 bases; bases with no gene match: 12. This CDR3 contains 15 residues. Here the CDR3 DNA reads TGTGCCACCAAGACAGGGAGCCCCATCTACAATGAGCAGTTCTTC. Its translation is CATKTGSPIYNEQFF.

This clonotype was observed once. V gene TRBV24-1 combines with J gene TRBJ2-6, with TRBD2 as a possible D gene (5 bases). The length of the CDR3 is 18 residues. Looked up from germline, CDR1 is KGHDR and CDR2 is SFDVKD. V gave up 5 bases and J gave up 1 base, with 17 bases separating them. CDR3 bases: TGTGCCACCAGTGTCGGGGAACGCGGGCCATCTGGGGCCAACGTCCTGACTTTC. It is translated as CATSVGERGPSGANVLTF.

This clonotype was observed a handful of times. The chain is built from TRBV11-2 and TRBJ2-1; possibly TRBD1 for D (6 bases). Germline-derived CDR1 and CDR2 are SGHAT and FQNNGV. The CDR3 covers 14 residues. V was pared by 2 bases and J by 6 bases, with 11 bases between. Here the CDR3 reads CASSLNRVSNEQFF. In nucleotides, the CDR3 is TGTGCCAGCAGCTTAAACAGGGTGTCCAATGAGCAGTTCTTC.

The chain combines TRBV15 with TRBJ2-5; a possible D gene is TRBD1 (6 bases). Looked up from germline, CDR1 is LNHNV and CDR2 is YYDKDF (reference sequence). V shed 4 bases and J shed 11 bases, with 23 bases lying between them. The CDR3 sequence is 15 residues long. The chain's CDR3 is CATSNDRLLDNEQYF. The CDR3, as DNA: TGTGCCACCAGCAATGACAGGTTATTGGACAATGAGCAGTACTTC.

The J gene is TRBJ1-1, the V gene TRBV5-1; 7 bases fit TRBD1. Germline CDR1 and CDR2: SGHRS and YFSETQ. The J segment lost 2 bases and the V segment lost 0 bases, leaving 4 bases of the junction unmatched. This CDR3 region has 15 residues. CDR3 loop: CASSLAQGENTEAFF. CDR3 nucleotides: TGCGCCAGCAGCTTGGCCCAGGGGGAAAACACTGAAGCTTTCTTT.

This chain connects TRBV14 to TRBJ1-2; tentative D call: TRBD1 (5 bases). V was pared by 3 bases and J by 8 bases, with 22 bases between. In germline, CDR1 is SGHDN, CDR2 FVKESK. This CDR3 spans 16 amino acids. This chain's CDR3 is CASSQGPTSVGGGYTF. The CDR3 DNA is TGTGCCAGCAGCCAGGGCCCGACAAGCGTTGGGGGAGGCTACACCTTC. Supplemented by reference TRBV14 and TRBJ1-2, the full variable domain reads EAGVTQFPSHSVIEKGQTVTLRCDPISGHDNLYWYRRVMGKEIKFLLHFVKESKQDESGMPNNRFLAERTGGTYSTLKVQPAELEDSGVYFCASSQGPTSVGGGYTFGSGTRLTVV.

The chain combines TRBV6-5 with TRBJ2-7; 13 bases line up with TRBD2. J was trimmed by 4 bases and V by 2 bases; bases with no gene match: 14. This CDR3 contains 19 residues. CDR1 is MNHEY and CDR2 is SVGAGI in the germline V gene. The CDR3 DNA sequence: TGTGCCAGCAGTTACGGCAGGACTAGCGGGAGTTTTCTCGGGTACGAGCAGTACTTC. It translates to CASSYGRTSGSFLGYEQYF.